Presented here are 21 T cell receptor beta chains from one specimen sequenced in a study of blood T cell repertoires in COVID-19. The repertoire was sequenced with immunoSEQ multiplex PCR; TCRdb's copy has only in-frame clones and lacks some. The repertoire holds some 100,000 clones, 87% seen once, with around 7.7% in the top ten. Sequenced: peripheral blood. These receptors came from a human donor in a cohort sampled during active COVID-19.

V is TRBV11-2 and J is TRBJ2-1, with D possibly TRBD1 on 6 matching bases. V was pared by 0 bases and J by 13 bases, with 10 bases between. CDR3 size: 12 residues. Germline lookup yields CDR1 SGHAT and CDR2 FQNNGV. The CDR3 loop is CASSLEGAEQFF. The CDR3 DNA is TGTGCCAGCAGCTTAGAGGGGGCCGAACAGTTCTTC.

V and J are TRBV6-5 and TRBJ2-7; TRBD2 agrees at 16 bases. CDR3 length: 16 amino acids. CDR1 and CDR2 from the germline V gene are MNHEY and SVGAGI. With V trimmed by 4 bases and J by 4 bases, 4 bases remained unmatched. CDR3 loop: CASSSGLAGGRYEQYF. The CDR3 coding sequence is TGTGCCAGCAGTTCGGGACTAGCGGGGGGGCGGTACGAGCAGTACTTC.

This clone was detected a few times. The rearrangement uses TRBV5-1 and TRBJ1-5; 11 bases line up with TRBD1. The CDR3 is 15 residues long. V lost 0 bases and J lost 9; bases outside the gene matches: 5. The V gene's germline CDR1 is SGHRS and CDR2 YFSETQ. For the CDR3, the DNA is TGCGCCAGCAGCTTGGGGACAGGGGGCGATGGGCCCCAGCATTTT. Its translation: CASSLGTGGDGPQHF.

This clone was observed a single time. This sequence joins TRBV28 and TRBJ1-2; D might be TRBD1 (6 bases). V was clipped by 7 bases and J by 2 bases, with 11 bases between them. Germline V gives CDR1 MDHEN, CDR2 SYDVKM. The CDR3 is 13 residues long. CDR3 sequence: CASIAGANYGYTF. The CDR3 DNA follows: TGTGCCAGCATTGCAGGGGCCAACTATGGCTACACCTTC.

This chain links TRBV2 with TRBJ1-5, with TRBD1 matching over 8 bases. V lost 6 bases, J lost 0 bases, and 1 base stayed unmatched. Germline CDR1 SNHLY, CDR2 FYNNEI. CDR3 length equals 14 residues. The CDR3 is CASSTGGSNQPQHF. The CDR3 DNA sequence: TGTGCCAGCAGCACAGGGGGTAGCAATCAGCCCCAGCATTTT.

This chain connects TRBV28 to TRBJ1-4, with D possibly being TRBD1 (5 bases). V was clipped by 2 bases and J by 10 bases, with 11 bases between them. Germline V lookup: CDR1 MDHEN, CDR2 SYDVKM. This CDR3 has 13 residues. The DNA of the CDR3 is TGTGCCAGCAGTTTAGTTCAGGGCAGAAAACTGTTTTTT. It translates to CASSLVQGRKLFF.

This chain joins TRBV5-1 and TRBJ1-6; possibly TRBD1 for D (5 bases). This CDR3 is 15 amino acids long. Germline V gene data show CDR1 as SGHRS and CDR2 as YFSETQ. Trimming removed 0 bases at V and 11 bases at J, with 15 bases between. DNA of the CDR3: TGCGCCAGCAGCTTGGACGGCAGGGCCAAAACACCCCTCCACTTT. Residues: CASSLDGRAKTPLHF.

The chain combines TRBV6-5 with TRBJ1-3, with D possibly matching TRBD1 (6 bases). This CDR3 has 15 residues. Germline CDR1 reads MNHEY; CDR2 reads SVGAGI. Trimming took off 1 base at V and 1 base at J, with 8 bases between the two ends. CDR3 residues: CASSYLTGSGNTIYF. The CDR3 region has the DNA TGTGCCAGCAGTTACTTGACAGGATCTGGAAACACCATATATTTT.

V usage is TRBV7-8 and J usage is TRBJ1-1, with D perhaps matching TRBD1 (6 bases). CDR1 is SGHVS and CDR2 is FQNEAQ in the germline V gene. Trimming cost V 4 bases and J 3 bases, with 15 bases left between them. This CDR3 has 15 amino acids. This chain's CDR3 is CASSSTGTQYTEAFF. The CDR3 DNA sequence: TGTGCCAGCAGCTCTACCGGGACACAATACACTGAAGCTTTCTTT.

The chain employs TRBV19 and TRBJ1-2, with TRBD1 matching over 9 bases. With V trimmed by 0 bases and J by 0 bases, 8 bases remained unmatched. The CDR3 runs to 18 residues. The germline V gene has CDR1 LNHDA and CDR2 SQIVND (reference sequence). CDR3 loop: CASSIDRTGAVPNYGYTF. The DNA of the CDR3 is TGTGCCAGTAGTATAGACCGGACAGGGGCGGTTCCTAACTATGGCTACACCTTC.

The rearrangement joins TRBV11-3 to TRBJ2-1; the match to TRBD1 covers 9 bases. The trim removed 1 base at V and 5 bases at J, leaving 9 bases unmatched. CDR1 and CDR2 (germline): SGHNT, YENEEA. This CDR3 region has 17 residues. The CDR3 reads CASSLVPRDRVDNEQFF. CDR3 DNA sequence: TGTGCCAGCAGCTTAGTCCCCCGGGACAGGGTCGACAATGAGCAGTTCTTC.

CDR3 nucleotides: TGTGCCACCGCACGGGAAATATGGGATACGCAGTATTTT. Translated: CATAREIWDTQYF. The chain uses TRBV12-3 or TRBV12-4 and TRBJ2-3; tentative D call: TRBD2 (5 bases). Deletions cut 10 bases from V and 6 bases from J, with 17 bases between. CDR3 size: 13 residues.

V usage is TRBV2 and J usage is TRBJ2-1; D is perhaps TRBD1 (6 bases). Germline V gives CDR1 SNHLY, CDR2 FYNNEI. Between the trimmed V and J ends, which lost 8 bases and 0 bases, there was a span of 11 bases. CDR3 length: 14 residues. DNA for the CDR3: TGTGCCAGCGCCCAGGGGAGCTCCTACAATGAGCAGTTCTTC. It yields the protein CASAQGSSYNEQFF. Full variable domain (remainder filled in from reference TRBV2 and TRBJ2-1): EPEVTQTPSHQVTQMGQEVILRCVPISNHLYFYWYRQILGQKVEFLVSFYNNEISEKSEIFDDQFSVERPDGSNFTLKIRSTKLEDSAMYFCASAQGSSYNEQFFGPGTRLTVL.

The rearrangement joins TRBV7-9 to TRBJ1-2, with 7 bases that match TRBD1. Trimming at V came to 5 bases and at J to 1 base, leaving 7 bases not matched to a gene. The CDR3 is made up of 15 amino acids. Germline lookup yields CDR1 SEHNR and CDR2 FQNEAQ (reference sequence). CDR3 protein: CASSIGGPSNYGYTF. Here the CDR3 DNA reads TGTGCCAGCAGCATAGGGGGCCCAAGTAACTATGGCTACACCTTC. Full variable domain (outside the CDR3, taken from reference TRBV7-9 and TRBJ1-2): DTGVSQNPRHKITKRGQNVTFRCDPISEHNRLYWYRQTLGQGPEFLTYFQNEAQLEKSRLLSDRFSAERPKGSFSTLEIQRTEQGDSAMYLCASSIGGPSNYGYTFGSGTRLTVV.

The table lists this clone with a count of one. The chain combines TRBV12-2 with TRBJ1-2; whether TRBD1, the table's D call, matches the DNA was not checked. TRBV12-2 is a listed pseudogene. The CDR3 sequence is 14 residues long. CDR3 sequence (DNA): TGTGCAAGTCGCCCGGACAGATCTAACTATGGCTACACCTTC. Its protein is CASRPDRSNYGYTF.

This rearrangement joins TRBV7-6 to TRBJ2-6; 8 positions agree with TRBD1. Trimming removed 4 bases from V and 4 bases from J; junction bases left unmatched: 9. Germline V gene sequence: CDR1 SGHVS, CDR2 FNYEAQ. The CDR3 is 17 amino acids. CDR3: CASSWRTGSTGANVLTF. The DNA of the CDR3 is TGTGCCAGCAGCTGGAGGACAGGGAGTACCGGGGCCAACGTCCTGACTTTC.

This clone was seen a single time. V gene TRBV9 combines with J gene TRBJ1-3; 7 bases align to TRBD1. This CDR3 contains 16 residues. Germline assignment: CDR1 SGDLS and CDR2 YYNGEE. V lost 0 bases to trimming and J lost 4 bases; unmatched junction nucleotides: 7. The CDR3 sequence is CASSVDPGGLGNTIYF. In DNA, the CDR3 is TGTGCCAGCAGCGTAGACCCAGGGGGTTTAGGAAACACCATATATTTT.

The CDR3 sequence is CASSQRGPYEQYF. CDR3 nucleotide sequence: TGTGCCAGCAGTCAACGGGGTCCCTACGAGCAGTACTTC. The genes are TRBV6-5 and TRBJ2-7; D is perhaps TRBD2 (5 bases). This CDR3 comprises 13 residues. Germline CDR1 is MNHEY and CDR2 is SVGAGI. V lost 5 bases to trimming and J lost 2 bases, with 10 bases between them.

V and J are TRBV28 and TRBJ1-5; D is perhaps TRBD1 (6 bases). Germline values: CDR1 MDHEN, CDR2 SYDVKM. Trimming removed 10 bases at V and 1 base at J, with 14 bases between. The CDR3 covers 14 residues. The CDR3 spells CAIRTERSNQPQHF. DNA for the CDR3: TGTGCCATCAGGACAGAGCGAAGCAATCAGCCCCAGCATTTT.

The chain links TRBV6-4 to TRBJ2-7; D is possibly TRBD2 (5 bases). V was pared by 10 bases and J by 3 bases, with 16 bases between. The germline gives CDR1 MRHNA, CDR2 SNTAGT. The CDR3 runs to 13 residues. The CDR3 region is CATGQRKDYEQYF. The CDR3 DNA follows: TGTGCCACCGGCCAGCGGAAAGACTACGAGCAGTACTTC.

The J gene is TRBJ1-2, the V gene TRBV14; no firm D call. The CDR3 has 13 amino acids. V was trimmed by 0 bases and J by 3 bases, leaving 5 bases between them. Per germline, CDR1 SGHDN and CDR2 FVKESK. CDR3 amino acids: CASSQEPDYGYTF. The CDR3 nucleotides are TGTGCCAGCAGCCAAGAACCGGACTATGGCTACACCTTC.